The present T cell receptor (beta chain) was sequenced within a study of cytomegalovirus exposure and HLA in healthy donors. Losses at the gene ends were 0 bases for V and 0 bases for J; bases not matched to a gene: 9. The CDR3 is made up of 18 amino acids. Germline-derived CDR1 and CDR2 are SGHTA and FQGNSA. The study ran its PCR with 60 Vbeta and 13 Jbeta primers. Clones were sequenced by immunoSEQ multiplex PCR, and TCRdb holds only the in-frame ones, with some missing. The top ten clones hold about 1% of a sample with around 190,000 clones, 80% of them seen once. Study outcomes and limitations: Reports described diagnosis of cytomegalovirus status by the classifier as highly specific and sensitive.

In regard to this clone: Its antigen is not known.

The receptor was isolated from a woman in her thirties or forties in good health and CMV-seronegative. What was sequenced was PBMCs. This chain links TRBV7-2 with TRBJ1-1; TRBD1 matches at 8 bases. The DNA of the CDR3 is TGTGCCAGCAGCTTAGCGCGAGCAGGGGGCGCGATGAACACTGAAGCTTTCTTT. This sequence encodes CASSLARAGGAMNTEAFF. The full variable domain, in which reference TRBV7-2 and TRBJ1-1 provide the parts outside the CDR3, is GAGVSQSPSNKVTEKGKDVELRCDPISGHTALYWYRQSLGQGLEFLIYFQGNSAPDKSGLPSDRFSAERTGGSVSTLTIQRTQQEDSAVYLCASSLARAGGAMNTEAFFGQGTRLTVV.